Shown below are 13 T cell receptor beta chains from a single sample sequenced in a study of blood T cell repertoires in COVID-19. Sequencing used immunoSEQ multiplex PCR; TCRdb keeps in-frame clones, though not all of them. Of more than 150,000 clones detected, approximately 80% appear once; the ten largest clones hold roughly 0.52%. Sequencing was performed on peripheral blood. The origin of the receptors is a man between 60 and 75 years old with acute or convalescent COVID-19.

The V call is TRBV6-5, the J call TRBJ1-2; possibly TRBD1 for D (6 bases). Germline V gene sequence: CDR1 MNHEY, CDR2 SVGAGI. CDR3 length: 14 residues. The germline V and J ends were trimmed by 2 bases and 4 bases, with 11 bases remaining between them. The CDR3 DNA reads as TGTGCCAGCAGTTACGACAGGCGTTTCTATGGCTACACCTTC. Residues: CASSYDRRFYGYTF.

The chain links TRBV1 to TRBJ1-2. TRBV1 is a recognized pseudogene. CDR3 length equals 12 residues. In DNA form, the CDR3 reads TGCACCAGCAGCCTGAGGGAGGATGGCTACACCTTC. It yields the protein CTSSLREDGYTF.

This sequence joins TRBV29-1 and TRBJ1-1, with D perhaps TRBD1 (5 bases). The CDR3 covers 13 residues. The V end lost 6 bases, the J end lost 3 bases, and 14 bases lay between the germline ends. Germline CDR1 reads SQVTM; CDR2 reads ANQGSEA. The CDR3 coding sequence is TGCAGCGTCCTCGGGGGGGGACACACTGAAGCTTTCTTT. It yields the protein CSVLGGGHTEAFF.

The rearrangement links TRBV6-4 to TRBJ2-1, with D possibly matching TRBD1 (6 bases). Germline-derived CDR1 and CDR2 are MRHNA and SNTAGT. CDR3 length equals 14 residues. V lost 5 bases to trimming and J lost 7 bases, with 15 bases between them. CDR3: CASSRQGTLNEQFF. The CDR3 coding sequence is TGTGCCAGCAGTCGTCAGGGGACCTTAAATGAGCAGTTCTTC.

The genes are TRBV7-9 and TRBJ2-7; the match to TRBD2 covers 8 bases. This CDR3 has 14 residues. Trimming removed 6 bases from V and 0 bases from J; junction bases left unmatched: 4. From germline, CDR1 is SEHNR and CDR2 FQNEAQ (reference sequence). CDR3 protein: CASSIAGSSYEQYF. The CDR3 DNA reads TGTGCCAGCAGTATAGCGGGAAGCTCCTACGAGCAGTACTTC.

The genes are TRBV6-1 and TRBJ2-1, with a weak D call TRBD2 (6 bases). V was cut by 3 bases and J by 12 bases, with 18 bases left in between. Germline CDR1 is MNHNS and CDR2 is SASEGT. This CDR3 region has 14 residues. CDR3 sequence reads: CASSDLEGKSRQFF. CDR3 bases: TGTGCCAGCAGTGATTTGGAGGGGAAAAGCCGGCAGTTCTTC.

This clone turned up a few times. V usage is TRBV5-1 and J usage is TRBJ2-5; TRBD2 matches at 8 bases. Germline V gives CDR1 SGHRS, CDR2 YFSETQ. The CDR3 runs 18 residues. V lost 4 bases to trimming and J lost 5 bases; unmatched junction nucleotides: 19. CDR3 amino acids: CASSPNGIGRARGETQYF. CDR3 bases: TGCGCCAGCAGCCCAAACGGCATCGGGAGGGCCCGGGGGGAGACCCAGTACTTC.

This clone was observed a single time. The genes are TRBV4-1 and TRBJ2-1; no definite D call. The CDR3 is 17 residues long. The germline CDR1 and CDR2 sequences are MGHRA and YSYEKL. Between the trimmed V and J ends, which lost 1 base and 5 bases, there was a span of 18 bases. CDR3 DNA: TGCGCCAGCAGCCAAGGACTGGATCTCGGCCGTCACAATGAGCAGTTCTTC. Encoded protein: CASSQGLDLGRHNEQFF.

The J gene is TRBJ2-2, the V gene TRBV7-8; weak D call: TRBD2 (6 bases). The CDR3 consists of 17 residues. Germline values: CDR1 SGHVS, CDR2 FQNEAQ. V dropped 2 bases and J dropped 3 bases, with 16 bases sitting between them. DNA for the CDR3: TGTGCCAGCAGCTTAAACTCTGCGGGACCCGACACCGGGGAGCTGTTTTTT. As protein: CASSLNSAGPDTGELFF.

This clone appeared many times. The chain uses TRBV11-1 and TRBJ1-2, with TRBD1 matching 8 bases. The CDR3 consists of 13 residues. CDR1 and CDR2 from the germline V gene are SGHAT and FQDESV (reference sequence). The ends lost 6 bases at V and 8 bases at J; junction bases unmatched: 8. CDR3 protein: CASSLQGARGYTF. The CDR3 coding sequence is TGTGCCAGCAGTTTGCAGGGGGCGCGGGGCTACACCTTC. Supplemented by reference TRBV11-1 and TRBJ1-2, the full variable domain reads EAEVAQSPRYKITEKSQAVAFWCDPISGHATLYWYRQILGQGPELLVQFQDESVVDDSQLPKDRFSAERLKGVDSTLKIQPAELGDSAMYLCASSLQGARGYTFGSGTRLTVV.

The chain has TRBV27 and TRBJ1-1; a possible D gene is TRBD1 (5 bases). CDR3 length: 14 residues. CDR1 MNHEY and CDR2 SMNVEV come from the germline V gene (reference sequence). The V and J ends lost 0 bases and 4 bases respectively, with 9 bases between them. The CDR3 loop reads CASSLSAGLTEAFF. CDR3 nucleotides: TGTGCCAGCAGTTTATCAGCAGGGCTCACTGAAGCTTTCTTT.

V usage is TRBV12-3 or TRBV12-4 and J usage is TRBJ2-2; TRBD2 aligns across 8 bases. The CDR3 has 13 amino acids. The CDR3 reads CATGGEGTGELFF. The DNA of the CDR3 is TGTGCAACCGGGGGGGAGGGCACCGGGGAGCTGTTTTTT.

This chain joins TRBV3-1 (or the pseudogene TRBV3-2) and TRBJ2-7; D uncertain. This CDR3 has 13 amino acids. Germline loops: CDR1 LGHDT, CDR2 YNNKEL (reference sequence). V was pared by 2 bases and J by 3 bases, with 8 bases between. The CDR3 sequence is CASSQPPVYEQYF. The DNA of the CDR3 is TGTGCCAGCAGCCAACCCCCAGTCTACGAGCAGTACTTC.